This record looks at one T cell receptor (beta chain) sequence and its context. Its antigen specificity is not known. The input lacks base qualities; no much larger clone sits a single base away. This record comes from a study of blood T cell repertoires in COVID-19 (TCRdb year 2020). Looking at the study overall: Collaborator samples came from the United States, Italy and Spain and covered acute and convalescent phases of COVID-19. Sample metadata almost always included a de-identified subject ID, COVID-19 status, age in years and sex. The material from the prospective study consisted of cDNA or gDNA derived from T cells, B-cell-depleted T cells, or PBMCs. The dataset comprised deeply sampled blood TCRbeta repertoires from subjects exposed to, actively infected with, or recovered from COVID-19. A freely available public database, intended as a resource for researchers studying the immune response to SARS-CoV-2, is where the repertoires were released. Where HLA class I and class II types were available, the types were taken from metadata supplied by the sample provider, not from assay-based typing. Samples were obtained from the ongoing ImmuneRACE study (first 160 participants) and from 1,254 subjects provided by 6 global collaborators. Findings and caveats that apply to the study as a whole: Clinical and demographic metadata were provided uncurated, with the amount varying by source and participant.

The germline V gene yields MNHEY for CDR1 and SVGAGI for CDR2. V has 6 bases trimmed and J has 7 bases trimmed; junction bases matching no gene number 11. The CDR3 numbers 14 residues from cysteine through phenylalanine. Kept here is only the CDR3 DNA, which spans 42 bases and is read in frame from base 1. One collaborating source in Seattle enrolled patients while the patients were actively infected and followed the patients over time throughout the course of disease. Each collaborating institution followed its own protocols to collect whole blood in K2EDTA tubes. For TCRbeta analysis, collaborators shipped samples as frozen whole blood, isolated PBMCs, or DNA extracted from either of those sample types. The immunoSEQ Assay, a bias-controlled multiplex PCR, was used to amplify TCRbeta CDR3 regions from genomic DNA. In the authors' own workflow: Within the assay, amplification of reference gene primers was used to estimate how many nucleated cells each sample contained. To quantify the absolute abundance of each unique TCRbeta CDR3 rearrangement, sequence reads were collapsed and filtered. For each sample, productive Simpson clonality was calculated as the square root of Simpson's diversity index over productive rearrangements. TCRdb carries this immuneACCESS record with in-frame sequences only. Its versions omit some clonotypes, under half of them owing to an unresolved V gene in the studies checked, with the rest unexplained. For V, J and clone size, that table is used; D and trimming come from the DNA. In all, the sample holds some 200,000 clones, and around four fifths of those were seen once. Clones ranked in the top ten supply approximately 15% of the sample.

The clonotype originates from a woman in her sixties or seventies with COVID-19, enrolled during active disease. The rearranged segments are TRBV6-5 and TRBJ2-5; the junction holds 7 bases that match TRBD2. The specimen sequenced was peripheral blood. The CDR3 region has the sequence CASSVAGRLVTQYF. The DNA reads as follows: TGTGCCAGCAGCGTAGCGGGTCGGTTGGTGACCCAGTACTTC.